The sequence of this TCR beta chain was determined in a study of blood T cell repertoires in COVID-19. Study details: The United States, Italy and Spain were the sources of the acute and convalescent COVID-19 samples. The cDNA or gDNA used as material had been derived from T cells, B-cell-depleted T cells, or PBMCs.

CDR1 is SGHTA, CDR2 FQGNSA, per germline. There are 17 residues in the CDR3. With V trimmed by 2 bases and J by 2 bases, 8 bases remained unmatched. Original processing notes: Amplification of reference gene primers was used by the study to estimate nucleated cell counts. Using immunoSEQ multiplex PCR, the repertoire was profiled, and TCRdb retains in-frame clones only, with some absent. For V, J and clone size, that table is used; D and trimming come from the DNA. The profile shows around 15,000 clones, over 65% of them singletons. The gene calls are TRBV7-2 and TRBJ1-5; 8 nucleotides agree with TRBD1. The specimen was peripheral blood. The clonotype was recovered from a man aged 35 to 55 with active or convalescent COVID-19. Here the CDR3 DNA reads TGTGCCAGCAGCTTAACAGGGGGTGAGAAGGGCAATCAGCCCCAGCATTTT. It translates to CASSLTGGEKGNQPQHF.